This T cell receptor (beta chain) was sequenced for a study of graft-versus-host responses after intestinal transplantation. Sequenced by immunoSEQ multiplex PCR; TCRdb stores in-frame clones only, minus some. The repertoire consists of about 120,000 clones, with approximately 95% occurring once and the leading ten covering around 3%. On this clone: Its target is not known.

V shed 6 bases and J 7 bases; nucleotides not matched to a gene: 7. The germline gives CDR1 MNHEY, CDR2 SMNVEV (reference sequence). This CDR3 has 14 residues. This chain uses TRBV27 with TRBJ1-5, with TRBD1 matching 9 bases. The origin of this receptor is a human donor who received an intestinal transplant. The sample was unstimulated CD8+ T cells sorted from spleen or lymph node cells, taken before intestinal transplant. The CDR3 loop is CASSPGTGIQPQHF. The CDR3 DNA reads as TGTGCCAGCAGCCCCGGGACAGGGATCCAGCCCCAGCATTTT.